This T cell receptor beta chain was identified during a study of technical replicates of blood from a few donors. The CDR3 is made up of 15 amino acids. Trimming cost V 2 bases and J 7 bases, with 17 bases left between them. Germline assignment: CDR1 SNHLY and CDR2 FYNNEI. The table came from immunoSEQ multiplex PCR; TCRdb's copy has only in-frame clones and leaves some out. The sample shows just over 95,000 clones, approximately 96% of them seen only once. The sequence was collected from a human donor in good health. Sequencing was carried out using T cells isolated from PBMCs. This chain connects TRBV2 to TRBJ1-2, with D tentatively TRBD1 (6 bases). In DNA form, the CDR3 reads TGTGCCAGCAGTGAATCTCAGGCTGCGGGGGCTGGCTACACCTTC. This gives the protein CASSESQAAGAGYTF. The whole variable domain, remainder taken from reference TRBV2 and TRBJ1-2, is EPEVTQTPSHQVTQMGQEVILRCVPISNHLYFYWYRQILGQKVEFLVSFYNNEISEKSEIFDDQFSVERPDGSNFTLKIRSTKLEDSAMYFCASSESQAAGAGYTFGSGTRLTVV.